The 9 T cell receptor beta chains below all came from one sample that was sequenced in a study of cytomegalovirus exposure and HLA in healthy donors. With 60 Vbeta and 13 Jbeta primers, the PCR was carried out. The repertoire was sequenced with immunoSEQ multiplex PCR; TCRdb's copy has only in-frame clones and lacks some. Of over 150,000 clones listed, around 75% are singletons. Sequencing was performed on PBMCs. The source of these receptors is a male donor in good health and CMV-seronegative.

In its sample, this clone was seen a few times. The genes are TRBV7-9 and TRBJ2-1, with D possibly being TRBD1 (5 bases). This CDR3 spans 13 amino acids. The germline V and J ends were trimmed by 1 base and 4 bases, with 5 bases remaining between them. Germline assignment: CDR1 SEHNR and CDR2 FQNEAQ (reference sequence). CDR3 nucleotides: TGTGCCAGCAGCTTAGGACAGTACAATGAGCAGTTCTTC. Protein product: CASSLGQYNEQFF.

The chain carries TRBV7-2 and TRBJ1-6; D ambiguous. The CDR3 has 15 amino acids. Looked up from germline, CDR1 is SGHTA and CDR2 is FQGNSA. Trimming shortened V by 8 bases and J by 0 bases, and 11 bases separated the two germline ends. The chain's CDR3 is CASLPGSSYNSPLHF. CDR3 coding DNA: TGTGCCAGCCTTCCCGGGAGCTCCTATAATTCACCCCTCCACTTT.

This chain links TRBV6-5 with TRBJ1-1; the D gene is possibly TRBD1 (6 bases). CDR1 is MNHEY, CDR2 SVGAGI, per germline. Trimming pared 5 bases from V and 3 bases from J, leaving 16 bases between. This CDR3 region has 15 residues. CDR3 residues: CASSPLGGAHTEAFF. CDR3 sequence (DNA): TGTGCCAGCAGTCCGCTCGGGGGGGCACACACTGAAGCTTTCTTT.

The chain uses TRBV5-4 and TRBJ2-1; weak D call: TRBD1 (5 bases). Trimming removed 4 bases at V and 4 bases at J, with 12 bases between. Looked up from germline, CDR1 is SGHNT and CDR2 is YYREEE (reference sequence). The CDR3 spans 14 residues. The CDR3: CASSTPTEYNEQFF. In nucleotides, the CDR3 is TGTGCCAGCAGCACCCCGACAGAGTACAATGAGCAGTTCTTC.

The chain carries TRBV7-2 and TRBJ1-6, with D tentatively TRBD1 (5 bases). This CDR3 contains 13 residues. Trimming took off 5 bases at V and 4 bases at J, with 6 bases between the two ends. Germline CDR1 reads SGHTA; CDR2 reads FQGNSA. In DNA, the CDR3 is TGTGCCAGCAGCAGACAGTATAATTCACCCCTCCACTTT. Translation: CASSRQYNSPLHF.

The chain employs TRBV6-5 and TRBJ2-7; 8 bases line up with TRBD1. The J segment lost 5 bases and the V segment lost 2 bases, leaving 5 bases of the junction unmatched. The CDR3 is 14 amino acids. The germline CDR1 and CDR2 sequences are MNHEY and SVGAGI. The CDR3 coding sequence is TGTGCCAGCAGTTACGCGTTGACAGGGGACGAGCAGTACTTC. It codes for CASSYALTGDEQYF.

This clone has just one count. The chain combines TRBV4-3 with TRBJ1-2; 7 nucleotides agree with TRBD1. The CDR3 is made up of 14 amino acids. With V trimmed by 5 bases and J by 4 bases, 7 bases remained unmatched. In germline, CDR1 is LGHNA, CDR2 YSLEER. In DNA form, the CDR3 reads TGCGCCAGCAGCTATAAGGGACAGCTCTATGGCTACACCTTC. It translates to CASSYKGQLYGYTF.

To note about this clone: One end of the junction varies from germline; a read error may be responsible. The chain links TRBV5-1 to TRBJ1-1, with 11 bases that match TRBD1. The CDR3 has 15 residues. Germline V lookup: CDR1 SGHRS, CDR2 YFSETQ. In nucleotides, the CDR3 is TGCGCCAGCAGTTTGGGACAGGGGGACAACACTGAAGCTTTCTTT. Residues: CASSLGQGDNTEAFF. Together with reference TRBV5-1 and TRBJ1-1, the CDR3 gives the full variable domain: KAGVTQTPRYLIKTRGQQVTLSCSPISGHRSVSWYQQTPGQGLQFLFEYFSETQRNKGNFPGRFSGRQFSNSRSEMNVSTLELGDSALYLCASSLGQGDNTEAFFGQGTRLTVV.

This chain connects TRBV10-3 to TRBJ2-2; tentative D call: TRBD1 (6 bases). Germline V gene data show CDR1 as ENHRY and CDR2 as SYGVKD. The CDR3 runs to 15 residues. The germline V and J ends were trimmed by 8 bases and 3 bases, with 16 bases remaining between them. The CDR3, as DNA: TGTGCCATCTTAGCCAGGGGAGCGTACACCGGGGAGCTGTTTTTT. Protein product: CAILARGAYTGELFF.